What follows describes a single TCR beta chain. The antigen remains unidentified. The PCR used 60 Vbeta and 13 Jbeta primers. Repertoires were generated with immunoSEQ multiplex PCR, while TCRdb's copy carries only in-frame clones and drops some. The sample includes about 160,000 clones. The CDR3 totals 14 residues. Trimming cost V 4 bases and J 0 bases, with 9 bases left between them. CDR1 and CDR2 from the germline V gene are MNHNS and SASEGT. This sample is part of a study of cytomegalovirus exposure and HLA in healthy donors. Study-wide results and limits: Judged likely to be a sequencing artifact was a cluster of highly shared sequence variants. Certain indistinguishable V segments, among them TRBV6-2 and TRBV6-3, were excluded. Later examination showed HLA-associated TCR beta chains had greater clonal expansion than equally common others.

This receptor was taken from a man aged 25 to 40 in good health and CMV-seronegative. What was sequenced was PBMCs. V usage is TRBV6-1 and J usage is TRBJ1-1, with D tentatively TRBD1 (5 bases). This CDR3 is CASSGQSMNTEAFF. The CDR3, as DNA: TGTGCCAGCAGTGGACAGAGCATGAACACTGAAGCTTTCTTT.